A single sample gave rise to the 16 T cell receptor beta chains below, sequenced in a study of control samples from healthy donors and cancer patients. Sequencing was performed with immunoSEQ multiplex PCR; in TCRdb, only in-frame clones are kept and a portion is missing. The sample records about 44,000 clones, roughly three quarters being singletons. Sequencing was done on a sample of formalin-fixed, paraffin-embedded tissue. The source is a male donor with melanoma.

V is TRBV19 and J is TRBJ1-2; D unclear. Germline V gene sequence: CDR1 LNHDA, CDR2 SQIVND (reference sequence). The V and J ends lost 0 bases and 8 bases respectively, with 16 bases between them. This CDR3 is built from 15 residues. The chain's CDR3 is CASSIDGRRETGYTF. The DNA of the CDR3 is TGTGCCAGTAGTATAGATGGGCGACGAGAAACGGGCTACACCTTC.

This rearrangement joins TRBV5-1 to TRBJ2-5; D is undetermined. The CDR3 is 13 amino acids. Germline lookup yields CDR1 SGHRS and CDR2 YFSETQ. The V end was cut by 4 bases, the J end by 0 bases, with 7 bases between. In nucleotides, the CDR3 is TGCGCCAGCAGCCCCATGAACCAAGAGACCCAGTACTTC. Translated: CASSPMNQETQYF.

This rearrangement joins TRBV11-3 to TRBJ1-1, with D perhaps TRBD1 (5 bases). The CDR3 has 13 amino acids. The V gene lost 2 bases and the J gene lost 4 bases, with 8 bases spanning the gap. CDR1 is SGHNT and CDR2 is YENEEA in the germline V gene. In nucleotides, the CDR3 is TGTGCCAGCAGCTTAACGAGGGGCACTGAAGCTTTCTTT. Amino acid sequence: CASSLTRGTEAFF.

The chain combines TRBV7-2 with TRBJ2-7, with D possibly matching TRBD1 (6 bases). V was cut by 6 bases and J by 0 bases, with 9 bases left in between. Germline-derived CDR1 and CDR2 are SGHTA and FQGNSA. CDR3 length: 13 amino acids. Here the CDR3 DNA reads TGTGCCAGCAGTGGACAGAGCTCCTACGAGCAGTACTTC. Encoded protein: CASSGQSSYEQYF.

This chain uses TRBV6-6 with TRBJ1-2; 9 bases fit TRBD1. The CDR3 consists of 16 residues. The germline gives CDR1 MNHNY, CDR2 SVGAGI (reference sequence). The trim removed 4 bases at V and 6 bases at J, leaving 12 bases unmatched. The CDR3 sequence is CASSSQPGQGGDGYTF. Written as DNA, the CDR3 is TGTGCCAGCAGTTCCCAGCCGGGACAGGGTGGAGATGGCTACACCTTC.

This chain uses TRBV4-2 with TRBJ2-3; 8 bases match TRBD1. Trimming removed 5 bases from V and 5 bases from J; junction bases left unmatched: 9. Germline lookup yields CDR1 LGHNA and CDR2 YNFKEQ. CDR3 length equals 15 residues. The CDR3, as DNA: TGTGCCAGCAGCACCTCCAGGGGGCGCCTAGATACGCAGTATTTT. Its protein product is CASSTSRGRLDTQYF.

The V call is TRBV18, the J call TRBJ2-1, with 10 bases lining up with TRBD2. Trimming removed 3 bases from V and 9 bases from J; junction bases left unmatched: 8. CDR3 length: 15 amino acids. Germline V gives CDR1 KGHSH, CDR2 LQKENI. The CDR3 DNA follows: TGTGCCAGCTCACCGGCTAGCGGGAGCAATAGTGAGCAGTTCTTC. It is translated as CASSPASGSNSEQFF.

Here the CDR3 DNA reads TGTGCCAGCAGTTTATTCGGCAGGGGAGAGACCCAGTACTTC. Its protein product is CASSLFGRGETQYF. This chain connects TRBV28 to TRBJ2-5; D possibly corresponds to TRBD1 (6 bases). The germline CDR1 and CDR2 sequences are MDHEN and SYDVKM. The CDR3 runs to 14 residues. V was clipped by 1 base and J by 4 bases, with 10 bases between them.

A remark on this clone: Given a much more abundant clone one base away, this may be a read error. The J gene is TRBJ1-5, the V gene TRBV2; weak D call: TRBD1 (6 bases). Germline V gives CDR1 SNHLY, CDR2 FYNNEI. CDR3 length: 16 residues. In DNA form, the CDR3 reads TGTGCCAGCAGTGAAGGTGGGACTCAAGTTGGACAGCCCCAGCGTTTT. Protein product: CASSEGGTQVGQPQRF.

The J gene is TRBJ2-7, the V gene TRBV6-5, with 11 bases aligning to TRBD2. This CDR3 is built from 14 residues. J lost 3 bases, V lost 6 bases, and 4 bases had no gene match. Germline assignment: CDR1 MNHEY and CDR2 SVGAGI. In DNA form, the CDR3 reads TGTGCCAGCAGAAAGACTAGCGGGATCTACGAGCAGTACTTC. It codes for CASRKTSGIYEQYF.

This clone was recorded only once. This rearrangement joins TRBV24-1 to TRBJ1-5, with 7 positions matching TRBD1. V lost 5 bases, J lost 2 bases, and 2 bases stayed unmatched. The germline CDR1 and CDR2 sequences are KGHDR and SFDVKD. CDR3 size: 14 residues. CDR3 in amino acids: CATSGQGGNQPQHF. DNA of the CDR3: TGTGCCACCAGTGGACAGGGCGGCAATCAGCCCCAGCATTTT.

In its sample, this clone was seen a few times. The V call is TRBV3-1 (or the pseudogene TRBV3-2), the J call TRBJ2-3; 11 positions agree with TRBD2. V gave up 1 base and J gave up 3 bases; unmatched junction bases: 9. Germline loops: CDR1 LGHDT, CDR2 YNNKEL (reference sequence). The CDR3 is 18 residues long. CDR3 protein: CASSQALSSGRLTDTQYF. The CDR3 nucleotides read TGTGCCAGCAGCCAAGCCCTATCTAGCGGGAGGTTGACAGATACGCAGTATTTT.

The chain joins TRBV28 to TRBJ2-3, with a tentative D call TRBD2 (6 bases). The CDR3 runs 14 residues. Deletions cut 6 bases from V and 7 bases from J, with 17 bases between. In germline, CDR1 is MDHEN, CDR2 SYDVKM. DNA of the CDR3: TGTGCCAGCAGCTCCCATACTAGCCCAAATACGCAGTATTTT. Translation gives CASSSHTSPNTQYF. Full variable domain (outside the CDR3, taken from reference TRBV28 and TRBJ2-3): DVKVTQSSRYLVKRTGEKVFLECVQDMDHENMFWYRQDPGLGLRLIYFSYDVKMKEKGDIPEGYSVSREKKERFSLILESASTNQTSMYLCASSSHTSPNTQYFGPGTRLTVL.

The rearrangement uses TRBV4-2 and TRBJ1-6; D is perhaps TRBD1 (5 bases). The ends were cut back, 0 bases at V and 6 bases at J, with 9 bases in the middle. CDR3 length: 15 amino acids. The germline CDR1 and CDR2 sequences are LGHNA and YNFKEQ. Written as DNA, the CDR3 is TGTGCCAGCAGCCAAGATGTGGGGGTTAATTCACCCCTCCACTTT. Its protein product is CASSQDVGVNSPLHF.

The chain employs TRBV28 and TRBJ1-1; perhaps TRBD1 as D (6 bases). Trimming shortened V by 4 bases and J by 2 bases, and 23 bases separated the two germline ends. The CDR3 covers 18 residues. Germline lookup yields CDR1 MDHEN and CDR2 SYDVKM. The CDR3 region is CASSSPPRGNRANTEAFF. In nucleotides, the CDR3 is TGTGCCAGCAGTTCCCCGCCCCGGGGGAACAGGGCCAACACTGAAGCTTTCTTT. The complete variable domain, with remaining parts taken from reference TRBV28 and TRBJ1-1, reads DVKVTQSSRYLVKRTGEKVFLECVQDMDHENMFWYRQDPGLGLRLIYFSYDVKMKEKGDIPEGYSVSREKKERFSLILESASTNQTSMYLCASSSPPRGNRANTEAFFGQGTRLTVV.

This chain connects TRBV19 to TRBJ2-1; the D gene is possibly TRBD2 (5 bases). The germline gives CDR1 LNHDA, CDR2 SQIVND (reference sequence). The CDR3 is 16 residues long. The ends were cut back, 5 bases at V and 3 bases at J, with 17 bases in the middle. The CDR3 region has the DNA TGTGCCAGTAGTGATAAGCGGCGGAGGCTCTACAATGAGCAGTTCTTC. Translation: CASSDKRRRLYNEQFF.